These T cell receptor beta chains were read from a single sample in a study of response to subunit inactivated influenza vaccine. From the RT-PCR reads, TCRdb called clonotypes with MiXCR, one entry per CDR3 protein. This sample has more than 400,000 distinct CDR3 sequences; about 10% occur once, and the top ten carry less than 15%. The material sequenced was PBMCs from blood, taken roughly 45 days after vaccination. These receptors were obtained from a man in his fifties or sixties who received an inactivated influenza vaccine. CDR3s include the opening cysteine and the closing phenylalanine or tryptophan. D genes are given only for firm matches. Clone size, where shown, is once, few, many, or a class for clones that have expanded.

v_call: TRBV18
clone_size: -
d_call: TRBD1
j_call: TRBJ2-1
cdr3_aa: CASSPPLQGRYNEQFF
cdr3_nt: TGTGCCAGCTCACCACCGTTACAGGGGCGGTACAATGAGCAGTTCTTC

v_call: TRBV20-1
clone_size: -
d_call: -
j_call: TRBJ2-7
cdr3_aa: CSAIGARASYEQYF
cdr3_nt: TGCAGTGCTATCGGCGCGAGGGCCTCCTACGAGCAGTACTTC

v_call: TRBV7-9
clone_size: few
d_call: TRBD2
j_call: TRBJ2-1
cdr3_aa: CASSLVGRAGDEQFF
cdr3_nt: TGTGCCAGCAGCTTAGTCGGGAGGGCCGGGGATGAGCAGTTCTTC

v_call: TRBV11-2
clone_size: few
d_call: TRBD1
j_call: TRBJ2-7
cdr3_aa: CASSFGQGDYEQYF
cdr3_nt: TGTGCCAGCAGCTTCGGACAGGGAGACTACGAGCAGTACTTC

v_call: TRBV12-3/TRBV12-4
clone_size: few
d_call: -
j_call: TRBJ2-7
cdr3_aa: CASSATGEGPSYF
cdr3_nt: TGTGCCAGCAGTGCGACAGGGGAGGGGCCCTCGTACTTC

v_call: TRBV21-1
clone_size: -
d_call: -
j_call: TRBJ1-3
cdr3_aa: CASRANDPPENTIYF
cdr3_nt: TGTGCCAGCAGAGCCAACGATCCGCCTGAGAACACCATATATTTT

v_call: TRBV10-3
clone_size: few
d_call: -
j_call: TRBJ2-1
cdr3_aa: CAISEAGTKNEQFF
cdr3_nt: TGTGCCATCAGTGAGGCGGGGACCAAAAATGAGCAGTTCTTC

v_call: TRBV20-1
clone_size: few
d_call: TRBD2
j_call: TRBJ2-1
cdr3_aa: CSALPTSGGGNEQFF
cdr3_nt: TGCAGTGCCCTCCCGACTAGCGGGGGGGGCAATGAGCAGTTCTTC

v_call: TRBV11-2
clone_size: few
d_call: TRBD2
j_call: TRBJ2-3
cdr3_aa: CASRPLAGGPRTQYF
cdr3_nt: TGTGCCAGCAGGCCCTTAGCGGGGGGGCCTCGTACGCAGTATTTT

v_call: TRBV20-1
clone_size: few
d_call: -
j_call: TRBJ2-4
cdr3_aa: CSARSRGTEVNIQYF
cdr3_nt: TGCAGTGCTAGATCCCGGGGGACAGAGGTTAACATTCAGTACTTC

v_call: TRBV2
clone_size: -
d_call: TRBD2
j_call: TRBJ2-1
cdr3_aa: CASNALAGRSYNEQFF
cdr3_nt: TGTGCCAGCAACGCACTAGCGGGAAGGTCCTACAATGAGCAGTTCTTC

v_call: TRBV9
clone_size: few
d_call: -
j_call: TRBJ1-6
cdr3_aa: CASSTRWNNSPLHF
cdr3_nt: TGTGCCAGCAGCACCCGGTGGAATAATTCACCCCTCCACTTT

v_call: TRBV9
clone_size: -
d_call: -
j_call: TRBJ2-7
cdr3_aa: CASSAGGPLEQYF
cdr3_nt: TGTGCCAGCAGCGCCGGGGGGCCTCTCGAGCAGTACTTC

v_call: TRBV15
clone_size: few
d_call: TRBD2
j_call: TRBJ2-1
cdr3_aa: CATSTGTSGSKEFF
cdr3_nt: TGTGCCACCAGCACCGGGACTAGCGGGAGTAAGGAGTTCTTC

v_call: TRBV6-5
clone_size: few
d_call: -
j_call: TRBJ2-4
cdr3_aa: CASSYIGGDKNIQYF
cdr3_nt: TGTGCCAGCAGTTACATCGGGGGAGACAAAAACATTCAGTACTTC

v_call: TRBV10-2
clone_size: few
d_call: -
j_call: TRBJ2-4
cdr3_aa: CASSEQRVIAKNIQYF
cdr3_nt: TGCGCCAGCAGTGAGCAGAGGGTAATAGCCAAAAACATTCAGTACTTC

v_call: TRBV12-3/TRBV12-4
clone_size: few
d_call: TRBD1
j_call: TRBJ2-7
cdr3_aa: CASSTTGTPYEQYF
cdr3_nt: TGTGCCAGCAGTACGACAGGGACCCCCTACGAGCAGTACTTC

v_call: TRBV11-2
clone_size: few
d_call: -
j_call: TRBJ1-1
cdr3_aa: CASSLVVRPNTEAFF
cdr3_nt: TGTGCCAGCAGCTTAGTAGTCAGACCGAACACTGAAGCTTTCTTT

v_call: TRBV28
clone_size: -
d_call: -
j_call: TRBJ1-1
cdr3_aa: CASSFWSETGNTEAFF
cdr3_nt: TGTGCCAGCAGTTTTTGGTCGGAGACAGGGAACACTGAAGCTTTCTTT

v_call: TRBV20-1
clone_size: many
d_call: -
j_call: TRBJ1-5
cdr3_aa: CSARDPGGHQPQHF
cdr3_nt: TGCAGTGCTAGAGATCCCGGGGGCCATCAGCCCCAGCATTTT

v_call: TRBV12-3/TRBV12-4
clone_size: -
d_call: -
j_call: TRBJ2-5
cdr3_aa: CASSPQGVETQYF
cdr3_nt: TGTGCCAGCAGTCCCCAGGGAGTCGAGACCCAGTACTTC

v_call: TRBV29-1
clone_size: -
d_call: -
j_call: TRBJ1-1
cdr3_aa: CSVARKMNTEAFF
cdr3_nt: TGCAGCGTTGCCCGCAAAATGAACACTGAAGCTTTCTTT

v_call: TRBV6-1
clone_size: many
d_call: -
j_call: TRBJ2-7
cdr3_aa: CASGGPEQYF
cdr3_nt: TGTGCCAGTGGGGGTCCCGAGCAGTACTTC